These 31 T cell receptor beta chains came from one sample sequenced in a study of T cell repertoires and Cas9 in healthy adults. Generated by immunoSEQ multiplex PCR, the TCRdb table keeps only in-frame clones and is missing some. The sample carries 22,000 or so clones, around 92% recorded once. Input material: CD4+ effector T cells (CD127+, CD25-, CD137-, CD154-) from PBMCs; culture status not recorded. The receptor set was obtained from a human donor in good health.

This clone has only one observation. The chain employs TRBV5-1 and TRBJ2-1; D ambiguous. The CDR3 covers 15 residues. Germline-derived CDR1 and CDR2 are SGHRS and YFSETQ. Deletions cut 2 bases from V and 0 bases from J, with 9 bases between. For the CDR3, the DNA is TGCGCCAGCAGCTTAAGTGGTAGCTCCTACAATGAGCAGTTCTTC. Protein: CASSLSGSSYNEQFF.

The rearrangement joins TRBV7-8 to TRBJ2-1, with 13 bases lining up with TRBD2. Germline CDR1 and CDR2: SGHVS and FQNEAQ. The CDR3 extends over 17 amino acids. Losses at the gene ends were 4 bases for V and 10 bases for J; bases not matched to a gene: 13. Written as DNA, the CDR3 is TGTGCCAGCAGCTCCAGGCCGGGTAGGACTAGCGGGAGAGAGCAGTTCTTC. Protein: CASSSRPGRTSGREQFF.

V gene TRBV4-3 combines with J gene TRBJ2-1, with 8 bases identical to TRBD2. The CDR3 contains 16 residues. CDR1 LGHNA and CDR2 YSLEER come from the germline V gene. Trimming removed 1 base from V and 6 bases from J; junction bases left unmatched: 8. CDR3 loop: CASSQGLSGRPNEQFF. CDR3 DNA sequence: TGCGCCAGCAGCCAAGGGTTGAGCGGGAGACCCAATGAGCAGTTCTTC.

The V gene is TRBV6-1, the J gene TRBJ2-7; unclear D gene. The V end was cut by 6 bases, the J end by 4 bases, with 10 bases between. Germline CDR1 is MNHNS and CDR2 is SASEGT. This CDR3 spans 12 amino acids. CDR3 region: CASSMEGYEQYV. Written as DNA, the CDR3 is TGTGCCAGCAGCATGGAAGGGTACGAGCAGTACGTC.

The chain couples TRBV11-3 to TRBJ2-2; D possibly uses TRBD1 or TRBD2 (6 bases each). This CDR3 comprises 18 residues. Germline values: CDR1 SGHNT, CDR2 YENEEA. V lost 0 bases and J lost 1, with 15 bases in between. The CDR3 loop is CASSLDSGATVNTGELFF. In DNA form, the CDR3 reads TGTGCCAGCAGCTTAGATTCGGGGGCTACCGTGAACACCGGGGAGCTGTTTTTT.

The gene calls are TRBV9 and TRBJ1-1; D call uncertain. The CDR3 is 16 residues long. V lost 0 bases and J 1 base, leaving 13 bases between the germline ends. The germline V gene has CDR1 SGDLS and CDR2 YYNGEE. CDR3 nucleotides: TGTGCCAGCAGCGTAGCTGATCAGCTGCCGAACACTGAAGCTTTCTTT. It is translated as CASSVADQLPNTEAFF.

The V gene is TRBV7-2, the J gene TRBJ1-5; tentative D call: TRBD1 (6 bases). The germline gives CDR1 SGHTA, CDR2 FQGNSA. V was clipped by 5 bases and J by 11 bases, with 19 bases between them. The CDR3 is made up of 14 amino acids. CDR3 DNA: TGTGCCAGCAGCCTACTAGGGGGGGCTACGGCCCAGCATTTT. The encoded protein is CASSLLGGATAQHF.

The chain uses TRBV14 and TRBJ2-3; D assignment may be TRBD1 or TRBD2 (5 bases each). The CDR3 consists of 15 residues. V dropped 5 bases and J dropped 0 bases, with 12 bases sitting between them. The germline V gene encodes CDR1 SGHDN and CDR2 FVKESK. The CDR3 loop is CASSTRGLSTDTQYF. CDR3 coding DNA: TGTGCCAGCAGCACGAGGGGCTTGAGCACAGATACGCAGTATTTT.

J is TRBJ1-5 and V is TRBV6-5, with D possibly being TRBD1 (6 bases). Deletions cut 3 bases from V and 7 bases from J, with 13 bases between. The CDR3 has 14 amino acids. The germline V gene encodes CDR1 MNHEY and CDR2 SVGAGI. CDR3 coding DNA: TGTGCCAGCAGTTATAGGGGGGGCTGGCAGCCCCAGCATTTT. Its translation: CASSYRGGWQPQHF.

Regarding this clone: The sample contains more than one DNA sequence encoding this CDR3. The DNA of the CDR3 is TGCGCCAGCAGCCAAGAAAGGTCCCTGAACACTGAAGCTTTCTTT. As protein: CASSQERSLNTEAFF. The chain joins TRBV4-3 to TRBJ1-1; D is unresolved. This CDR3 is 15 amino acids long. The V end was cut by 0 bases, the J end by 0 bases, with 8 bases between. CDR1 is LGHNA and CDR2 is YSLEER in the germline V gene.

The V and J genes are TRBV7-8 and TRBJ1-5, with TRBD1 matching 9 bases. The V and J ends lost 5 bases and 4 bases, in that order; junction bases with no gene match: 3. Germline assignment: CDR1 SGHVS and CDR2 FQNEAQ. This CDR3 is built from 14 residues. The CDR3 loop reads CASSPGQGNQPQHF. The DNA for the CDR3 is TGTGCCAGCAGCCCCGGACAGGGGAATCAGCCCCAGCATTTT.

The chain joins TRBV19 to TRBJ1-2; no clear D gene. Trimming cost V 3 bases and J 5 bases, with 10 bases left between them. The CDR3 spans 13 residues. Germline V gene data show CDR1 as LNHDA and CDR2 as SQIVND (reference sequence). CDR3 in amino acids: CASSIGRLYGYTF. The DNA of the CDR3 is TGTGCCAGTAGTATCGGCAGGCTTTATGGCTACACCTTC.

The gene calls are TRBV23-1 and TRBJ2-7; 10 nucleotides align to TRBD1. TRBV23-1 is an open reading frame whose function is uncertain. With V trimmed by 3 bases and J by 2 bases, 10 bases remained unmatched. The CDR3 is 17 amino acids. The CDR3 is CASSHFRRTGGPYEQYF. In DNA, the CDR3 is TGCGCCAGCAGTCATTTCCGGCGGACAGGGGGTCCCTACGAGCAGTACTTC.

This clone was found once. This chain uses TRBV28 with TRBJ2-5; D perhaps matches TRBD1 (6 bases). The germline V and J ends were trimmed by 3 bases and 2 bases, with 13 bases remaining between them. CDR3 length: 15 residues. The V gene's germline CDR1 is MDHEN and CDR2 SYDVKM. DNA for the CDR3: TGTGCCAGCAGTTTCAAAGGGGGTTGGCAAGAGACCCAGTACTTC. As protein: CASSFKGGWQETQYF.

This chain links TRBV5-4 with TRBJ1-1; tentatively, D is TRBD1 (5 bases). This CDR3 has 15 amino acids. Trimming cost V 6 bases and J 4 bases, with 19 bases left between them. Per germline, CDR1 SGHNT and CDR2 YYREEE (reference sequence). CDR3 coding DNA: TGTGCCAGCACCTATCGTTCGGGACGTGGCACTGAAGCTTTCTTT. The encoded protein is CASTYRSGRGTEAFF.

This sequence joins TRBV6-6 and TRBJ2-7; 10 nucleotides align to TRBD1. Trimming took 8 bases from V and 3 from J; bases not matched to a gene: 7. Germline assignment: CDR1 MNHNY and CDR2 SVGAGI (reference sequence). This CDR3 is built from 14 residues. Here the CDR3 DNA reads TGTGCCAGCTCCTATGGGACAGGGGTCTACGAGCAGTACTTC. Protein sequence: CASSYGTGVYEQYF.

This chain links TRBV12-5 with TRBJ2-3; D might be TRBD1 (6 bases). V shed 0 bases and J shed 4 bases, with 8 bases lying between them. The CDR3 contains 14 residues. Germline V lookup: CDR1 LGHNT, CDR2 FRNRAP. The CDR3 loop is CASGLVAGADTQYF. Here the CDR3 DNA reads TGTGCTAGTGGTTTGGTAGCAGGGGCAGATACGCAGTATTTT. Drawing the rest from reference TRBV12-5 and TRBJ2-3, the complete variable domain is DARVTQTPRHKVTEMGQEVTMRCQPILGHNTVFWYRQTMMQGLELLAYFRNRAPLDDSGMPKDRFSAEMPDATLATLKIQPSEPRDSAVYFCASGLVAGADTQYFGPGTRLTVL.

This rearrangement joins TRBV7-6 to TRBJ1-2; 7 nucleotides align to TRBD1. The CDR3 has 14 residues. The V segment lost 1 base and the J segment 3 bases; nucleotides outside the gene matches: 2. Germline V CDR1 and CDR2: SGHVS, FNYEAQ. CDR3 nucleotides: TGTGCCAGCAGCTTAGACAGGGGAGACTATGGCTACACCTTC. As protein: CASSLDRGDYGYTF. Full variable domain (missing parts from reference TRBV7-6 and TRBJ1-2): GAGVSQSPRYKVTKRGQDVALRCDPISGHVSLYWYRQALGQGPEFLTYFNYEAQQDKSGLPNDRFSAERPEGSISTLTIQRTEQRDSAMYRCASSLDRGDYGYTFGSGTRLTVV.

This clone was seen a single time. The chain recombines TRBV11-3 with TRBJ2-1; D is unresolved. This CDR3 comprises 14 residues. Trimming left V 8 bases short and J 6 bases short, with 17 bases between. Germline V gene lookup returns CDR1 SGHNT and CDR2 YENEEA. CDR3 nucleotide sequence: TGTGCCAGCTGCCTGAATGGTCTGGGCAATGAGCAGTTCTTC. This gives the protein CASCLNGLGNEQFF.

The rearrangement links TRBV7-2 to TRBJ1-2; D is undetermined. V lost 6 bases and J 8 bases, leaving 22 bases between the germline ends. Germline loops: CDR1 SGHTA, CDR2 FQGNSA. The CDR3 spans 15 residues. CDR3 protein: CASRSRALPLGGYTF. The CDR3 DNA reads TGTGCCAGCAGAAGTCGCGCACTTCCCTTAGGAGGCTACACCTTC. Complete variable domain (other parts from reference TRBV7-2 and TRBJ1-2): GAGVSQSPSNKVTEKGKDVELRCDPISGHTALYWYRQSLGQGLEFLIYFQGNSAPDKSGLPSDRFSAERTGGSVSTLTIQRTQQEDSAVYLCASRSRALPLGGYTFGSGTRLTVV.

The genes are TRBV28 and TRBJ1-5; TRBD1 is a possible D gene (5 bases). With 6 bases removed from V and 3 bases from J, the gap between germline ends came to 21 bases. CDR3 size: 17 residues. CDR1 MDHEN and CDR2 SYDVKM come from the germline V gene. The CDR3 sequence: CASRLLSSGPNNQPQHF. The CDR3 region has the DNA TGTGCCAGCAGACTACTCTCTTCGGGACCGAACAATCAGCCCCAGCATTTT.

This chain connects TRBV4-1 to TRBJ1-2; 8 nucleotides agree with TRBD1. The CDR3 contains 15 residues. Germline V lookup: CDR1 MGHRA, CDR2 YSYEKL. V shed 4 bases, J shed 4 bases, and the junction held 8 bases outside the gene matches. The CDR3 is CASSREGTGTYGYTF. The CDR3 bases are TGCGCCAGCAGCCGTGAAGGGACAGGCACCTATGGCTACACCTTC.

This sequence joins TRBV11-2 and TRBJ2-2; 11 bases match TRBD2. CDR3 length equals 15 residues. CDR1 SGHAT and CDR2 FQNNGV come from the germline V gene. J gave up 4 bases and V 5 bases, and 3 bases lay outside the gene matches. The CDR3 reads CASSGGTSGTGELFF. For the CDR3, the DNA is TGTGCCAGCAGCGGGGGGACTAGCGGCACCGGGGAGCTGTTTTTT.

The CDR3 loop is CASSYIPYGYTF. The CDR3 region has the DNA TGTGCCAGCAGCTATATCCCCTATGGCTACACCTTC. This chain uses TRBV28 with TRBJ1-2; D unclear. CDR1 is MDHEN, CDR2 SYDVKM, per germline. The length of the CDR3 is 12 residues. The ends were cut back, 6 bases at V and 4 bases at J, with 9 bases in the middle.

V is TRBV4-3 and J is TRBJ2-2; 13 bases agree with TRBD2. The CDR3 extends over 17 amino acids. CDR1 is LGHNA and CDR2 is YSLEER in the germline V gene. With V trimmed by 4 bases and J by 6 bases, 8 bases remained unmatched. The CDR3 here is CASSRRTSGSVAGELFF. The CDR3 nucleotides read TGCGCCAGCAGCCGACGGACTAGCGGGAGCGTAGCCGGGGAGCTGTTTTTT.

Points on this clone: Because the CDR3 is missing its conserved closing phenylalanine or tryptophan, this is likely a read error. The V call is TRBV19, the J call TRBJ1-2; D uncertain. Trimming left V 6 bases short and J 6 bases short, with 11 bases between. Germline loops: CDR1 LNHDA, CDR2 SQIVND (reference sequence). This CDR3 has 12 amino acids. The CDR3 coding sequence is TGTGCCAGTAGCCCGGGTCCCCATGGCTACACCCTC. Translation: CASSPGPHGYTL.

The gene calls are TRBV7-7 and TRBJ1-1; D unresolved. The length of the CDR3 is 13 residues. Germline values: CDR1 SSHAT, CDR2 FNYEAQ (reference sequence). V lost 1 base to trimming and J lost 4 bases, with 7 bases between them. The CDR3 DNA reads TGTGCCAGCAGCTTAGGAGAATCCACTGAAGCTTTCTTT. Translating it yields CASSLGESTEAFF.

This chain connects TRBV10-2 to TRBJ2-4; D uncertain. CDR1 and CDR2 from the germline V gene are WSHSY and SAAADI. The V and J ends lost 3 bases and 0 bases respectively, with 6 bases between them. CDR3 length: 14 amino acids. The DNA for the CDR3 is TGCGCCAGCAGTGACGACTTAGCCAAAAACATTCAGTACTTC. This encodes CASSDDLAKNIQYF.

The chain employs TRBV6-4 and TRBJ2-3; 9 positions match TRBD2. Trimming at V came to 2 bases and at J to 0 bases, leaving 18 bases not matched to a gene. The CDR3 is 21 amino acids. From germline, CDR1 is MRHNA and CDR2 SNTAGT. The DNA of the CDR3 is TGTGCCAGCAGTGACCTCCGGCGGGCTAGCGGGGCTAGAACTAGCACAGATACGCAGTATTTT. Its translation is CASSDLRRASGARTSTDTQYF.

This chain joins TRBV7-3 and TRBJ2-1, with TRBD2 matching 10 bases. The CDR3 contains 16 residues. Unmatched junction bases numbered 7, after V lost 5 bases and J lost 3 bases. Germline loops: CDR1 SGHTA, CDR2 FQGTGA. The CDR3 DNA reads as TGTGCCAGCAGCACCCAAGCGGGAGGGAGCTACAATGAGCAGTTCTTC. Protein sequence: CASSTQAGGSYNEQFF.

The chain is built from TRBV4-2 and TRBJ1-5, with 9 bases identical to TRBD1. This CDR3 contains 16 residues. V lost 0 bases to trimming and J lost 5 bases; unmatched junction nucleotides: 5. From germline, CDR1 is LGHNA and CDR2 YNFKEQ. In DNA form, the CDR3 reads TGTGCCAGCAGCCAAGATGACAGGGGGAAGTATCAGCCCCAGCATTTT. This gives the protein CASSQDDRGKYQPQHF.